This T cell receptor (beta chain) emerged from a study of T cells after yellow fever vaccination. This CDR3 is 16 amino acids long. Losses at the gene ends were 7 bases for V and 9 bases for J; bases not matched to a gene: 16. Germline CDR1 reads SGHDT; CDR2 reads YYEEEE. This clonotype was counted ten times or more. Template-switching 5'RACE yielded the TCR cDNA; a universal primer site and UMIs were added in the process. A single record per CDR3 protein comes from TCRdb applying MiXCR to the 5' RACE reads. The table includes some 260,000 distinct CDR3 sequences, 5.2% detected once. The chain employs TRBV5-6 and TRBJ2-1, with TRBD2 matching over 10 bases. Sample: CD4+ T cells sorted from PBMCs, taken on the day of the yellow fever booster vaccination. The TCR comes from a man aged 18 to 29 who received the YFV17D yellow fever vaccine. In nucleotides, the CDR3 is TGTGCCAGCCCCAGGGTGGGAAGCGGGGGGGCCAGTGAGCAGTTCTTC. Translation: CASPRVGSGGASEQFF. Full variable domain (rest looked up from reference TRBV5-6 and TRBJ2-1): DAGVTQSPTHLIKTRGQQVTLRCSPKSGHDTVSWYQQALGQGPQFIFQYYEEEERQRGNFPDRFSGHQFPNYSSELNVNALLLGDSALYLCASPRVGSGGASEQFFGPGTRLTVL.